A selection of T cell receptor beta chains follows, all from one sample in a study of cytomegalovirus exposure and HLA in healthy donors. Clones were sequenced by immunoSEQ multiplex PCR, and TCRdb holds only the in-frame ones, with some missing. This sample has about 140,000 clones; roughly 65% occur once, and the top ten carry approximately 1.8%. Sequences were obtained from PBMCs. These TCRs come from a young woman in good health and CMV-seronegative. Each CDR3 is given with its conserved first and last residue. D genes are given only for firm matches.

v_gene	d_gene	j_gene	CDR3nt	CDR3aa
TRBV7-9	TRBD2	TRBJ2-1	TGTGCCAGTCAGCCTCCCCTAGCGGGGGGGTGGGATGAGCAGTTCTTC	CASQPPLAGGWDEQFF
TRBV28	TRBD1	TRBJ2-3	TGTGCCAGCAGCCGGTGGAACAGGGGGCAGGCAGATACGCAGTATTTT	CASSRWNRGQADTQYF
TRBV5-1	-	TRBJ1-5	TGCGCCAGCAGCTTGGATCCAGGGGAAAATCAGCCCCAGCATTTT	CASSLDPGENQPQHF
TRBV5-6	TRBD1	TRBJ2-7	TGTGCCAGCAGCTTCTACCGGGACAGCTTCCTTGGGGAGCAGTACTTC	CASSFYRDSFLGEQYF
TRBV2	-	TRBJ1-4	TGTGCCAGCAGTGACCGGGGGTCTAATGAAAAACTGTTTTTT	CASSDRGSNEKLFF
TRBV5-4	-	TRBJ2-5	TGTGCCAGCAGCTCCTCCACGGAGCAAGAGACCCAGTACTTC	CASSSSTEQETQYF
TRBV7-9	-	TRBJ1-2	TGTGCCAGCAGCTTCGGCAGCGACTACGGCTACACCTTC	CASSFGSDYGYTF
TRBV7-9	-	TRBJ1-5	TGTGCCAGCAGCTTGCAGGATCATCAGCCCCAGCATTTT	CASSLQDHQPQHF
TRBV5-1	TRBD2	TRBJ2-1	TGCGCCAGCAGCCCTCTAGCGGGAGGCACCGGGTCCTACAATGAGCAGTTCTTC	CASSPLAGGTGSYNEQFF
TRBV7-2	-	TRBJ1-5	TGTGCCAGCAGCTTATATGGTACATCTGATCAGCCCCAGCATTTT	CASSLYGTSDQPQHF